This T cell receptor beta chain was identified during a study of blood T cell repertoires in COVID-19. This CDR3 contains 12 residues. Trimming took off 0 bases at V and 7 bases at J, with 8 bases between the two ends. Germline CDR1 and CDR2: SGDLS and YYNGEE. Assay used: immunoSEQ multiplex PCR; TCRdb lists only in-frame clones, some missing. The sample comprises 300,000 to 350,000 clones, roughly 85% of which are singletons, and roughly 2.2% rests with the top ten. Sequenced input: PBMCs or T cells enriched from blood (not recorded which). The clonotype was recovered from a man younger than 40 who had recovered from COVID-19. The chain couples TRBV9 to TRBJ2-7, with D perhaps TRBD1 (5 bases). This chain's CDR3 is CASSVAQGEQYF. CDR3 bases: TGTGCCAGCAGCGTAGCGCAGGGAGAGCAGTACTTC.